A selection of T cell receptor beta chains follows, all from one sample in a study of CD8+CD57+ T cells in acquired aplastic anemia. TCRdb reprocessed the reads via MiXCR and lists one record per CDR3 protein. The data contain 130,000 or so distinct CDR3 sequences, about 40% of them seen just once; the ten biggest clones take up around 2.5%. The sequenced sample consisted of sorted CD4+, CD8+, or CD8+CD57+ T cells (not recorded which) from PBMCs. The receptors originated from a human donor with aplastic anemia. Each CDR3 is given with its conserved first and last residue. Each record gives: V gene, D gene, J gene, clone size, CDR3 protein, CDR3 DNA. D genes are given only for firm matches. For some rows the clone size is stated as once, few or many, or as a class when expanded; others skip it.

>TRBV6-5|-|TRBJ1-6|many
CASSFTGSSYNSPLHF
TGTGCCAGCAGTTTTACAGGGAGCTCCTATAATTCACCCCTCCACTTT
>TRBV5-1|-|TRBJ1-3|many
CASSLDRSSGNTIYF
TGCGCCAGCAGCTTGGACAGGTCCTCTGGAAACACCATATATTTT
>TRBV12-5|TRBD1|TRBJ2-7|-
CASGLASGTVSYEQYF
TGTGCTAGTGGTTTGGCGTCCGGGACAGTCTCCTACGAGCAGTACTTC
>TRBV20-1|-|TRBJ1-2|many
CSARDPTDYGYTF
TGCAGTGCTAGAGATCCCACGGACTATGGCTACACCTTC
>TRBV2|-|TRBJ1-5|-
CASSKLAQGTDNQPQHF
TGTGCCAGCAGTAAGCTTGCACAGGGAACTGACAATCAGCCCCAGCATTTT
>TRBV5-4|TRBD2|TRBJ2-1|few
CASGLLAGGWLREQFF
TGTGCCAGCGGATTGTTAGCGGGGGGTTGGTTGCGTGAGCAGTTCTTC
>TRBV29-1|TRBD1|TRBJ2-7|-
CSVRQGIYEQYF
TGCAGCGTCCGACAGGGAATTTACGAGCAGTACTTC
>TRBV30|-|TRBJ1-4|-
CAWSVLKYERSEKLFF
TGTGCCTGGAGTGTATTAAAGTATGAGAGAAGTGAAAAACTGTTTTTT
>TRBV20-1|TRBD1|TRBJ1-5|many
CSAPLGTGGNQPQHF
TGCAGTGCCCCTCTAGGGACAGGGGGCAATCAGCCCCAGCATTTT
>TRBV5-1|TRBD2|TRBJ2-7|-
CASSGAGGVSYEQYF
TGCGCCAGCAGCGGGGCGGGAGGTGTGTCCTACGAGCAGTACTTC
>TRBV9|-|TRBJ1-1|many
CASNRVGGTEAFF
TGTGCCAGCAACCGGGTCGGGGGCACTGAAGCTTTCTTT
>TRBV2|TRBD1|TRBJ1-2|many
CASATGVYGYTF
TGTGCCAGCGCGACAGGGGTCTATGGCTACACCTTC
>TRBV20-1|TRBD1|TRBJ1-2|many
CSTGTVYGYTF
TGCAGTACCGGGACAGTGTATGGCTACACCTTC
>TRBV7-8|-|TRBJ1-2|once
CASSPSQGGASYGYTF
TGTGCCAGCAGTCCCAGCCAGGGAGGGGCCTCCTATGGCTACACCTTC
>TRBV12-3/TRBV12-4|-|TRBJ1-2|-
CASSFGRARNYGYTF
TGTGCCAGCAGTTTCGGCAGGGCCCGAAACTATGGCTACACCTTC
>TRBV5-4|TRBD1|TRBJ2-5|many
CASSSTNRGRGETQYF
TGTGCCAGCAGCTCCACCAACAGGGGGCGGGGGGAGACCCAGTACTTC
>TRBV11-2|-|TRBJ1-5|many
CASSSSGNSNQPQHF
TGTGCCAGCAGCTCTTCAGGGAATAGCAATCAGCCCCAGCATTTT
>TRBV9|-|TRBJ2-4|many
CASSPLGQTLAKNIQYF
TGTGCCAGCAGCCCCCTCGGACAGACACTAGCCAAAAACATTCAGTACTTC
>TRBV15|-|TRBJ2-7|medium-sized
CATSRDRQADEQYF
TGTGCCACCAGCAGAGATCGGCAGGCGGACGAGCAGTACTTC
>TRBV15|-|TRBJ2-7|few
CATSRRRDSSYEQYF
TGTGCCACCAGCAGACGCCGGGACTCCTCCTACGAGCAGTACTTC
>TRBV6-5|-|TRBJ1-2|many
CASSYDRSTGGYTF
TGTGCCAGCAGTTATGACAGGTCTACGGGCGGCTACACCTTC
>TRBV7-9|TRBD1|TRBJ1-6|-
CASSWGNRGQDSPLHF
TGTGCCAGCAGCTGGGGAAACAGGGGGCAGGATTCACCCCTCCACTTT
>TRBV19|-|TRBJ2-7|many
CASSSAYEQYF
TGTGCCAGTAGTTCCGCCTACGAGCAGTACTTC
>TRBV5-5|-|TRBJ2-1|many
CASSLGGQPPKNEQFF
TGTGCCAGCAGCTTGGGAGGGCAACCCCCAAAGAATGAGCAGTTCTTC
>TRBV18|-|TRBJ2-7|many
CASSLGEYEQYF
TGTGCCAGCTCCCTAGGGGAGTACGAGCAGTACTTC
>TRBV29-1|-|TRBJ1-1|-
CSVSWNTEAFF
TGCAGCGTCTCATGGAACACTGAAGCTTTCTTT
>TRBV2|TRBD1|TRBJ2-5|-
CASSEGQGYQPQYF
TGTGCCAGCAGTGAGGGACAGGGGTATCAGCCCCAGTACTTC
>TRBV2|-|TRBJ2-3|-
CATTDTQYF
TGCGCCACCACAGATACGCAGTATTTT
>TRBV10-3|TRBD2|TRBJ2-5|-
CAISVLGGETETQYF
TGTGCCATCAGTGTTTTGGGGGGGGAGACAGAGACCCAGTACTTC